Included here is one T cell receptor beta chain sequence, with context. The sample originates from a study of T cells expressing NK-cell markers. Overall study: Investigators obtained TCR beta repertoires from sorted CD3+CD56+NKG2C+, CD3+CD56+NKG2C- and CD3+CD56-NKG2C+ T cells.

Germline V lookup: CDR1 DFQATT, CDR2 SNEGSKA (reference sequence). The CDR3 consists of 16 residues. From the 5' RACE reads, TCRdb lists one entry per CDR3 protein and no DNA. This sample contains around 15,000 distinct CDR3 sequences. V gene TRBV20-1 combines with J gene TRBJ2-3; absent DNA, TCRdb's TRBD1 call cannot be checked. Sequencing input: blood T cells: a sorted CD56 or NKG2C T cell subset, CD4+ or CD8+ T cells, or bulk PBMC T cells (not recorded which). The origin of this receptor is a man aged 18-70 years in good health. Here the CDR3 reads CSARDLGTVRTDTQYF.